This note documents a single TCR beta chain sequence. What it binds is unknown. The data are from a study of identical twins. Template switching created a universal primer site, and the cDNA included unique molecular identifiers. TCRdb used MiXCR to reprocess the 5' RACE reads, holding one entry per CDR3 protein. The data show a few hundred thousand distinct CDR3 sequences, about 11% seen once. Study findings and constraints: A partial confounding effect on zero-insertion analyses could come from invariant MAIT and iNKT cells. A lower insertion count was a feature of abundant cord blood beta clonotypes, with no such feature in memory repertoires.

V was clipped by 0 bases and J by 0 bases, with 16 bases between them. CDR1 SGHNT and CDR2 YYREEE come from the germline V gene (reference sequence). The CDR3 has 17 residues. This chain connects TRBV5-4 to TRBJ2-7; D might be TRBD2 (6 bases). Sequenced: memory T cells sorted from blood. This sequence originates from a man in his fifties or sixties in good health. CDR3 DNA: TGTGCCAGCAGCTTGGCTGGGGGGTGGGGAAGCTCCTACGAGCAGTACTTC. This translates into CASSLAGGWGSSYEQYF.